This T cell receptor beta chain was observed in a study of identical twins listed by TCRdb under 2016. The study in broad terms: The study deep-sequenced TCR alpha and beta repertoires from monozygotic twins, unrelated adults of various ages and cord blood to test whether fetal clonotypes persist. To rule out contamination, the twin experiments were replicated at different times with different library preparation protocols.

This clonotype was seen at least ten times. Its antigen is not yet known. No much larger clone is present one base from it, and per-base qualities are unavailable. V is shortened by 3 bases, J by 3 bases, and the region joining them spans 15 bases. According to the germline V gene (reference sequence), CDR1 reads SEHNR and CDR2 reads FQNEAQ. The CDR3 runs 16 residues from the cysteine to the phenylalanine. Just CDR3 DNA is preserved here, 48 bases in frame from base 1. All donors were healthy Caucasians. Using Miltenyi CD45RO+ enrichment and human naive T-cell isolation kits, memory (CD45RO+) and naive T cells were isolated from PBMC. General findings and caveats noted by the study authors: Out-of-frame TCR alpha sequences shared between twins showed an excess of low generation-probability sequences compared with coincidental sharing between unrelated individuals. In monozygotic twins, recombination models systematically underestimated out-of-frame TCR alpha sharing, but the models matched the sharing seen between unrelated individuals. Fewer insertions were carried by abundant cord blood beta clonotypes, a similar but weaker trend appeared in young adult naive repertoires, and no such trend appeared in memory repertoires. Because the same donors could not be followed over many years, the conclusions relied on cross-sectional statistical analysis. Invariant T cells such as MAIT and iNKT could partly confound zero-insertion analyses, though diverse VJ usage argued against this for most clonotypes. A weaker excess of twin sharing was found in beta out-of-frame sequences because the signal-to-noise ratio was lowered by fewer shared sequences.

Library creation used 5' RACE. The run used an Illumina HiSeq 2000. A universal primer binding site was introduced by template switching, and a unique molecular identifier was present in the final cDNA, enabling accurate counting of TCR cDNA molecules. First-strand cDNA for TCR alpha and beta chains was synthesized from specific primers in the conserved constant-segment region. Each cDNA library was double barcoded, with a SMART-Mk sample barcode plus Illumina barcodes, to control for contamination. TruSeq adapter sequences along with Illumina sample barcodes were introduced in two successive PCR steps. The TCR alpha and beta cDNA libraries were sequenced on the Illumina HiSeq platform using custom primers. In the paper's pipeline: MiGEC processed the raw reads to extract unique molecular identifiers, while MiXCR was used to determine the CDR3 positions. Recombination models were inferred per individual with the repgenHMM and IGoR tools using an EM algorithm. Shared clonotypes were analyzed with the tcR package in R, and sharing was normalized by the product of cloneset sizes. Out-of-frame nonproductive sequences were analyzed to study raw recombination free of thymic and clonal selection effects. Through fastp at Q25 and MiXCR, TCRdb rebuilt clones from the public reads, retaining in-frame beta chains. Rows with a matching CDR3 protein are joined into one entry that keeps the most common DNA and genes. The V and J calls and clone size are TCRdb's, not the authors'. The table for this sample lists 140,000 to 150,000 distinct CDR3 sequences; 3.5% of them were counted only once. The ten most abundant clones make up 7% to 10% of the sample.

Material for sequencing was memory T cells sorted from blood. Explained via the paper, the cell subset or site label denotes: CD45RO+ enriched T cells. The TCR comes from a man aged 18 to 29 in good health. The chain joins TRBV7-9 to TRBJ1-3, with the D gene uncertain. The nucleotide sequence reads TGTGCCAGCAGCTTTACCGTCCGCGGGTTTGGAAACACCATATATTTT. It translates to CASSFTVRGFGNTIYF.